Below are 2 T cell receptor beta chains sequenced from a single sample in a study of blood T cell repertoires in COVID-19. The table came from immunoSEQ multiplex PCR; TCRdb's copy has only in-frame clones and leaves some out. The top ten hold roughly 2% of the sample, which has around 220,000 clones, roughly 88% seen once. Material: peripheral blood. The receptor source for this set is a woman aged 40 to 49 who had recovered from COVID-19.

This clone was picked up a small number of times. The CDR3 region is CASSHKTYSGSNEQFF. The CDR3 coding sequence is TGTGCCAGCAGTCACAAAACGTACAGCGGGAGCAATGAGCAGTTCTTC. The gene calls are TRBV27 and TRBJ2-1; 8 nucleotides align to TRBD2. V shed 5 bases and J 6 bases; nucleotides not matched to a gene: 12. Per germline, CDR1 MNHEY and CDR2 SMNVEV (reference sequence). The CDR3 totals 16 residues.

This chain connects TRBV29-1 to TRBJ1-1; 7 bases line up with TRBD1. CDR1 SQVTM and CDR2 ANQGSEA come from the germline V gene. Trimming at V came to 5 bases and at J to 4 bases, leaving 7 bases not matched to a gene. The CDR3 has 13 amino acids. The CDR3 protein is CSVRPDRTTEAFF. CDR3 nucleotides: TGCAGCGTTCGACCGGACAGGACCACTGAAGCTTTCTTT.